This record concerns one TCR beta chain sequence. A read error may account for a junction end that differs from germline. This entry comes from a study of blood T cell repertoires in COVID-19. Study in general: The samples span acute and convalescent COVID-19 from the United States, Italy and Spain. Sources were T cells, B-cell-depleted T cells, or PBMCs; the material itself was cDNA or gDNA.

Germline-derived CDR1 and CDR2 are LGHNA and YNFKEQ. This CDR3 spans 16 amino acids. The authors' processing: Reference gene primer amplification gave nucleated cell count estimates. The table came from immunoSEQ multiplex PCR; TCRdb's copy has only in-frame clones and leaves some out. That table supplies the V and J calls and clone size; D and trimming were determined from the DNA. This table holds more than 85,000 clones, over 75% found once. Sample: peripheral blood. This receptor was obtained from a man aged 50-60 years with acute or convalescent COVID-19. The chain carries TRBV4-2 and TRBJ2-7, with 7 bases fitting TRBD2. In DNA form, the CDR3 reads TGTGCCAGCAGCCGGGAGATGGCGGGAGCAATCTACGGGCAGTACTTC. Translated: CASSREMAGAIYGQYF.